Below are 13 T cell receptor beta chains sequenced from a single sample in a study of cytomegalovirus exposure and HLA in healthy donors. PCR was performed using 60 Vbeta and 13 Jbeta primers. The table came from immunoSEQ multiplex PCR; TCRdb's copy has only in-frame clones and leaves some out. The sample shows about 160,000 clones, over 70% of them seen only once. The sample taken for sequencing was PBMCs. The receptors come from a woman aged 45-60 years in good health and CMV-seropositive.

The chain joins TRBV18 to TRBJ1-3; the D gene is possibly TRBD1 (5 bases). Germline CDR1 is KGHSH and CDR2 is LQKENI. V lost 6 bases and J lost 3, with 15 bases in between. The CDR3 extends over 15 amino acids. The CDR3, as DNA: TGTGCCAGCTCCGTTGACAGTACCTATGGAAACACCATATATTTT. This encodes CASSVDSTYGNTIYF.

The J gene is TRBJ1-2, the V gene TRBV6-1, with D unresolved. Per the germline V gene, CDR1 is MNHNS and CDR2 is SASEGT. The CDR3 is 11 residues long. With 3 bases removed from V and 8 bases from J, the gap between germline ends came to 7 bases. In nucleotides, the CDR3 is TGTGCCAGCAGTGAGAGACAAGGCTACACCTTC. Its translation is CASSERQGYTF.

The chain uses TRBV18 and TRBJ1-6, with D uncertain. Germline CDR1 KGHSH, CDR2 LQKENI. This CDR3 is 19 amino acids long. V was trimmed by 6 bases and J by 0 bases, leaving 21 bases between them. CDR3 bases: TGTGCCAGCTCTTTACAACATGCTATGGGGAGCTCCTATAATTCACCCCTCCACTTT. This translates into CASSLQHAMGSSYNSPLHF.

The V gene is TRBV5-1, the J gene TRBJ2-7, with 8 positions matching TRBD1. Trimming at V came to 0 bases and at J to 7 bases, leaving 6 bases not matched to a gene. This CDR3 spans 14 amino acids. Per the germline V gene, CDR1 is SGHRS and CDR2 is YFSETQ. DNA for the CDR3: TGCGCCAGCAGCTTGGGGACAGGGACGAGGGAGCAGTACTTC. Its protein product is CASSLGTGTREQYF. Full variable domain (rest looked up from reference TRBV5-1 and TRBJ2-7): KAGVTQTPRYLIKTRGQQVTLSCSPISGHRSVSWYQQTPGQGLQFLFEYFSETQRNKGNFPGRFSGRQFSNSRSEMNVSTLELGDSALYLCASSLGTGTREQYFGPGTRLTVT.

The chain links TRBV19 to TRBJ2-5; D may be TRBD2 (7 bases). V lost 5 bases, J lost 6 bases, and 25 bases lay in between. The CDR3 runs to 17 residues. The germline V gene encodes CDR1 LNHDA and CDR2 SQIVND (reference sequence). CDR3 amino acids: CASSVGVGGGTLKTQYF. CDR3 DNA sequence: TGTGCCAGTAGTGTTGGTGTTGGGGGGGGCACGCTAAAGACCCAGTACTTC.

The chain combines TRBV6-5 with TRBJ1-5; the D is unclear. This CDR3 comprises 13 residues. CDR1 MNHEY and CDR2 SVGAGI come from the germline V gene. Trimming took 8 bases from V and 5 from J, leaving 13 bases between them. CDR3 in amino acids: CASAQTRDQPQHF. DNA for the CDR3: TGTGCCAGCGCTCAAACGAGGGATCAGCCCCAGCATTTT.

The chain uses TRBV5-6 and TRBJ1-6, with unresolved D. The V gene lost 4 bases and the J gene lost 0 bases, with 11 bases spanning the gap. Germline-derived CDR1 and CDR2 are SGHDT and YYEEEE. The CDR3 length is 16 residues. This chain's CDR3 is CASSVDTYSYNSPLHF. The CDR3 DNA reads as TGTGCCAGCAGCGTCGACACATACTCCTATAATTCACCCCTCCACTTT.

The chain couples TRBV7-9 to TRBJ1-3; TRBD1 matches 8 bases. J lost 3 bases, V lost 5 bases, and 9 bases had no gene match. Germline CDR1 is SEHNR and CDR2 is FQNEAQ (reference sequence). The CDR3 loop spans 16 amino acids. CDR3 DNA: TGTGCCAGCAGCCCAAGGACAGGGTCGGGTGGAAACACCATATATTTT. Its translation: CASSPRTGSGGNTIYF.

The CDR3 loop reads CASSLGTSGETQYF. The CDR3 DNA reads as TGTGCCAGCAGCTTGGGGACTAGCGGGGAGACCCAGTACTTC. This chain links TRBV5-4 with TRBJ2-5; 11 bases fit TRBD2. The ends lost 0 bases at V and 5 bases at J; junction bases unmatched: 0. Germline V CDR1 and CDR2: SGHNT, YYREEE (reference sequence). This CDR3 is 14 amino acids long.

The CDR3 nucleotides are TGCAGCGTTACCAGCGGATCCTACGAGCAGTACTTC. Its translation: CSVTSGSYEQYF. The rearrangement links TRBV29-1 to TRBJ2-7, with a tentative D call TRBD2 (5 bases). V was pared by 5 bases and J by 1 base, with 9 bases between. The CDR3 has 12 amino acids. Germline V gene sequence: CDR1 SQVTM, CDR2 ANQGSEA.

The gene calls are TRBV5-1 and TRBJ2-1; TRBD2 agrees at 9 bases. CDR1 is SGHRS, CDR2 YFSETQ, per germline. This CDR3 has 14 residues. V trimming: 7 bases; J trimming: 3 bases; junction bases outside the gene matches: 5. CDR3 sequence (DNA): TGCGCCAGCGGAGCTAGCGGGGACTACAATGAGCAGTTCTTC. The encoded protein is CASGASGDYNEQFF.

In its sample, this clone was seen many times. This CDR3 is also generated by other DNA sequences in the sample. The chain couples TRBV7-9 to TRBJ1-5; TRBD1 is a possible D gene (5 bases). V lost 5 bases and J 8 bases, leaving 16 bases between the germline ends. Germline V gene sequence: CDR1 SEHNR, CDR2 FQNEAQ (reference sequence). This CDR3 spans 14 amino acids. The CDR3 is CASSNPGGTEPQHF. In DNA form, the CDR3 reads TGTGCCAGCAGCAACCCGGGGGGTACGGAGCCCCAGCATTTT.

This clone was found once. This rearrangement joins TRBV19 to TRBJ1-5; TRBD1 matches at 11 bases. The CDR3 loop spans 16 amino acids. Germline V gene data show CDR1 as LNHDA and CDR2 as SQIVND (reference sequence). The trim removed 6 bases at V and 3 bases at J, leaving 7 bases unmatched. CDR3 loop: CASRYGDRGDNQPQHF. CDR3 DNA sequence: TGTGCCAGTAGGTACGGGGACAGGGGGGACAATCAGCCCCAGCATTTT.